The 21 T cell receptor beta chains below come from one sample, sequenced in a study of blood T cells in healthy people across ages. Primers used in a second PCR of roughly 6 to 11 cycles were a sample-barcoded 5' primer and a J-beta primer mix. TCRdb independently ran MiXCR on the 5' RACE reads; one entry per CDR3 protein. Here the sample spans about 680,000 distinct CDR3 sequences, approximately 50% being singletons. Sequencing was performed on blood. The receptors come from a woman aged 55-70 years in good health.

In nucleotides, the CDR3 is TGTGCCAGCAGCCCGAACAGGGGAGGCTACACCTTC. It is translated as CASSPNRGGYTF. The gene calls are TRBV7-2 and TRBJ1-2; 7 bases are shared with TRBD1. Germline lookup yields CDR1 SGHTA and CDR2 FQGNSA. The CDR3 is 12 amino acids. V lost 5 bases to trimming and J lost 8 bases; unmatched junction nucleotides: 5.

This clonotype came up a few times. The rearrangement links TRBV7-2 to TRBJ1-2; a possible D gene is TRBD1 (6 bases). The CDR3 has 14 residues. Germline V CDR1 and CDR2: SGHTA, FQGNSA. The V end lost 4 bases, the J end lost 4 bases, and 13 bases lay between the germline ends. The CDR3 here is CASSSVGGGYGYTF. The CDR3 nucleotides read TGTGCCAGCAGCTCAGTCGGGGGCGGCTATGGCTACACCTTC.

The chain carries TRBV7-2 and TRBJ1-2; a possible D gene is TRBD1 (5 bases). The CDR3 has 13 residues. Germline CDR1 is SGHTA and CDR2 is FQGNSA. The CDR3 bases are TGTGCTACCCCGCGGGGCTCCCGGCGCGGCTACACCTTC. Its protein product is CATPRGSRRGYTF.

In the case of this clonotype: Possible read error: a much larger clone is one base away. The chain links TRBV7-2 to TRBJ2-2; D uncertain. This CDR3 comprises 13 residues. CDR1 SGHTA and CDR2 FQGNSA come from the germline V gene. V was clipped by 5 bases and J by 2 bases, with 6 bases between them. CDR3 residues: CASSVENTGELFF. The CDR3 DNA reads as TGTGCCAGCAGCGTAGAAAACACCGGGGAGCTGTTTTTT.

V usage is TRBV12-3 or TRBV12-4 and J usage is TRBJ1-1; 8 bases match TRBD1. Unmatched junction bases numbered 9, after V lost 2 bases and J lost 10 bases. The CDR3 is 14 amino acids. CDR3 in amino acids: CASSLRSGGGGAFF. In DNA form, the CDR3 reads TGTGCCAGCAGTTTAAGGTCAGGGGGCGGAGGAGCTTTCTTT.

CDR3: CATSDRGQGRNEQYF. The CDR3 bases are TGTGCCACCAGTGACCGAGGACAGGGGAGGAATGAGCAGTACTTC. The rearrangement joins TRBV24-1 to TRBJ2-5, with 9 bases matching TRBD1. Germline CDR1 KGHDR, CDR2 SFDVKD. The CDR3 loop spans 15 amino acids. V was clipped by 4 bases and J by 11 bases; unmatched bases: 13.

The V gene is TRBV20-1, the J gene TRBJ2-7; no firm D call. The CDR3 has 12 amino acids. Germline V gives CDR1 DFQATT, CDR2 SNEGSKA (reference sequence). The ends were cut back, 3 bases at V and 5 bases at J, with 11 bases in the middle. The chain's CDR3 is CSASVSGHEQYF. CDR3 DNA sequence: TGCAGTGCTAGTGTCTCTGGGCACGAGCAGTACTTC.

As regards this clonotype: At one end the junction does not follow the germline gene, possibly because of a read error. The CDR3 here is CGVEDASGIYEQYF. DNA of the CDR3: TGCGGCGTTGAAGATGCTAGCGGGATCTACGAGCAGTACTTC. The V call is TRBV29-1, the J call TRBJ2-7, with 9 bases lining up with TRBD2. The CDR3 extends over 14 amino acids. Germline CDR1 reads SQVTM; CDR2 reads ANQGSEA.

With respect to this clonotype: A clone one base away is much larger, so this may be a read error. This sequence joins TRBV7-2 and TRBJ2-7, with a tentative D call TRBD2 (6 bases). CDR1 and CDR2 (germline): SGHTA, FQGNSA. The CDR3 spans 13 residues. V gave up 5 bases and J gave up 4 bases, with 12 bases separating them. CDR3 sequence reads: CASSASVQYEQYF. CDR3 in DNA: TGTGCCAGCAGCGCTAGCGTGCAATACGAGCAGTACTTC.

This clonotype was observed a handful of times. The rearrangement links TRBV15 to TRBJ2-5; no reliable D call. This CDR3 region has 14 residues. From germline, CDR1 is LNHNV and CDR2 YYDKDF (reference sequence). Trimming removed 0 bases at V and 0 bases at J, with 5 bases between. The CDR3 DNA follows: TGTGCCACCAGCAGAGATAACTACCAAGAGACCCAGTACTTC. Protein product: CATSRDNYQETQYF.

The chain carries TRBV5-1 and TRBJ2-7, with D tentatively TRBD2 (5 bases). The CDR3 runs 15 residues. CDR1 is SGHRS, CDR2 YFSETQ, per germline. V lost 4 bases, J lost 3 bases, and 17 bases lay in between. The CDR3 DNA sequence: TGCGCCAGCAGCCCCGAATACGCGGGTCTCTACGAGCAGTACTTC. Translation gives CASSPEYAGLYEQYF.

V and J are TRBV5-1 and TRBJ2-2; D ambiguous. CDR3 length equals 15 residues. The V and J ends lost 1 base and 2 bases respectively, with 9 bases between them. The germline gives CDR1 SGHRS, CDR2 YFSETQ. The CDR3 nucleotides are TGCGCCAGCAGCTTGTTGGGGATTAACACCGGGGAGCTGTTTTTT. Translation: CASSLLGINTGELFF.

This clonotype was seen only once. The J gene is TRBJ1-6, the V gene TRBV7-9; TRBD1 is a possible D gene (5 bases). CDR1 and CDR2 (germline): SEHNR, FQNEAQ (reference sequence). V was shortened by 5 bases and J by 8 bases, with 16 bases between the two germline ends. The CDR3 covers 15 residues. CDR3 sequence: CASSQGRDGDSPLHF. Here the CDR3 DNA reads TGTGCCAGCAGCCAAGGCCGGGACGGGGATTCACCCCTCCACTTT.

This clonotype came up a few times. V and J are TRBV7-2 and TRBJ2-5; a weak D match, TRBD1 (5 bases). V was pared by 5 bases and J by 6 bases, with 19 bases between. In germline, CDR1 is SGHTA, CDR2 FQGNSA. The CDR3 is 15 residues long. The CDR3 nucleotides read TGTGCCAGCAGCCCCGCGCCGGGTCAGGGAAAGACCCAGTACTTC. Its protein product is CASSPAPGQGKTQYF.

The chain employs TRBV2 and TRBJ2-1; unclear D gene. The J call is uncertain, as TRBJ2-7 better fits the DNA end. The CDR3 consists of 16 residues. From germline, CDR1 is SNHLY and CDR2 FYNNEI. The CDR3 loop is CATLESARSSYNEQYF. In DNA form, the CDR3 reads TGTGCCACCCTCGAATCGGCCAGGAGCTCCTACAATGAGCAGTACTTC.

For the CDR3, the DNA is TGTGCCAGCAGTCGGGAGTTCGCCGGGGAGCTGTTTTTT. This sequence encodes CASSREFAGELFF. This sequence joins TRBV12-3 or TRBV12-4 and TRBJ2-2; TRBD2 is a possible D gene (6 bases). Trimming stripped 5 bases from V and 6 bases from J, with 10 bases between. The CDR3 totals 13 residues.

This chain connects TRBV10-3 to TRBJ2-1; 9 nucleotides align to TRBD1. CDR3 size: 14 residues. From germline, CDR1 is ENHRY and CDR2 SYGVKD. V was clipped by 6 bases and J by 6 bases; unmatched bases: 6. The CDR3 is CAIRPGQGFNEQFF. CDR3 sequence (DNA): TGTGCCATCAGGCCGGGACAGGGTTTCAATGAGCAGTTCTTC.

This clonotype was seen just once. This chain links TRBV20-1 with TRBJ2-3; D assignment may be TRBD1 or TRBD2 (5 bases each). V dropped 1 base and J dropped 4 bases, with 15 bases sitting between them. Germline V gene data show CDR1 as DFQATT and CDR2 as SNEGSKA (reference sequence). This CDR3 comprises 15 residues. The CDR3, as DNA: TGCAGTGCTAGAGCCGGGACCAAAGATCCAGATACGCAGTATTTT. This codes for CSARAGTKDPDTQYF.

This rearrangement joins TRBV7-9 to TRBJ2-5, with 8 bases matching TRBD2. V shed 1 base, J shed 11 bases, and the junction held 9 bases outside the gene matches. The CDR3 extends over 14 amino acids. Germline CDR1 is SEHNR and CDR2 is FQNEAQ (reference sequence). The CDR3 protein is CASSLDGRDSLQYF. CDR3 DNA: TGTGCCAGCAGCTTAGACGGGAGGGATTCCCTTCAGTACTTC.

This clonotype was found a few times. The chain employs TRBV3-1 and TRBJ2-7, with 14 bases lining up with TRBD2. Judging by the DNA end, TRBJ2-5 fits better; the J call may be wrong. CDR3 length: 16 amino acids. CDR1 is LGHDT and CDR2 is YNNKEL in the germline V gene (reference sequence). The CDR3 sequence is CASSPGLAGGGETQYF. The CDR3 region has the DNA TGTGCCAGCAGCCCCGGACTAGCGGGAGGCGGTGAGACCCAGTACTTC.

The chain has TRBV7-2 and TRBJ1-5; no definite D call. The CDR3 loop spans 13 amino acids. CDR1 is SGHTA, CDR2 FQGNSA, per germline. The germline V and J ends were trimmed by 3 bases and 7 bases, with 10 bases remaining between them. CDR3 in amino acids: CASSFGMGQPQHF. The CDR3 coding sequence is TGTGCCAGCAGCTTCGGGATGGGCCAGCCCCAGCATTTT.